These 19 T cell receptor beta chains came from one sample sequenced in a study of T cells after yellow fever vaccination. TCRdb ran MiXCR on the 5' RACE reads and lists one entry per CDR3 protein. The sample shows about 50,000 distinct CDR3 sequences, about 5% of them seen only once. The sequencing here drew on PBMCs, either bulk or a sorted T-cell subset (CD4+, CD8+, memory, or dextramer-sorted; not recorded which), taken on the day of the yellow fever booster vaccination. These receptor sequences come from a man aged 18 to 30 who received the YFV17D yellow fever vaccine.

This clonotype appeared many times. The chain's CDR3 is CASSLWEGDTQYF. The CDR3 region has the DNA TGTGCCAGCAGCCTCTGGGAGGGAGATACGCAGTATTTT. V usage is TRBV7-2 and J usage is TRBJ2-3; 7 nucleotides line up with TRBD2. V shed 5 bases, J shed 5 bases, and the junction held 4 bases outside the gene matches. The CDR3 has 13 residues. Looked up from germline, CDR1 is SGHTA and CDR2 is FQGNSA. The whole variable domain, remainder taken from reference TRBV7-2 and TRBJ2-3, is GAGVSQSPSNKVTEKGKDVELRCDPISGHTALYWYRQSLGQGLEFLIYFQGNSAPDKSGLPSDRFSAERTGGSVSTLTIQRTQQEDSAVYLCASSLWEGDTQYFGPGTRLTVL.

Only a few counts were recorded for this clonotype. The chain uses TRBV11-2 and TRBJ2-2, with D maybe TRBD1 (5 bases). CDR1 and CDR2 (germline): SGHAT, FQNNGV. The ends were cut back, 3 bases at V and 4 bases at J, with 15 bases in the middle. This CDR3 region has 16 residues. DNA of the CDR3: TGTGCCAGCAGCTTCGACAGTGGGGTTGGCACCGGGGAGCTGTTTTTT. Translation gives CASSFDSGVGTGELFF.

The chain is built from TRBV5-6 and TRBJ1-2; the match to TRBD1 covers 9 bases. Germline-derived CDR1 and CDR2 are SGHDT and YYEEEE. The CDR3 sequence is 15 residues long. The trim removed 4 bases at V and 4 bases at J, leaving 8 bases unmatched. The DNA for the CDR3 is TGTGCCAGCAGCAAGGGACAGGGCTTTCTCTATGGCTACACCTTC. Translation gives CASSKGQGFLYGYTF.

This sequence joins TRBV7-2 and TRBJ2-3; tentatively, D is TRBD1 or TRBD2 (6 bases each). CDR1 and CDR2 (germline): SGHTA, FQGNSA. The germline V and J ends were trimmed by 3 bases and 3 bases, with 10 bases remaining between them. This CDR3 spans 14 amino acids. CDR3 amino acids: CASSFLGGTDTQYF. DNA of the CDR3: TGTGCCAGCAGCTTCCTAGGGGGGACAGATACGCAGTATTTT.

The V call is TRBV6-5, the J call TRBJ2-3; 11 bases agree with TRBD2. V was clipped by 6 bases and J by 2 bases; unmatched bases: 7. CDR3 length equals 16 residues. Per the germline V gene, CDR1 is MNHEY and CDR2 is SVGAGI. The CDR3 bases are TGTGCCAGCAGACCCGGACTAGCGGGCTTCACAGATACGCAGTATTTT. Protein product: CASRPGLAGFTDTQYF.

This clonotype has ten or more counts. The V and J genes are TRBV5-1 and TRBJ2-5, with 9 bases matching TRBD1. CDR1 is SGHRS and CDR2 is YFSETQ in the germline V gene. This CDR3 has 15 residues. The ends lost 0 bases at V and 3 bases at J; junction bases unmatched: 3. The CDR3 here is CASSLDRGPEETQYF. The DNA for the CDR3 is TGCGCCAGCAGCTTGGACAGGGGGCCCGAAGAGACCCAGTACTTC.

This clonotype was detected a few times. The chain couples TRBV4-3 to TRBJ2-3; 10 positions agree with TRBD2. The junction had 5 bases not matched to a gene; V was cut back by 5 bases and J by 3 bases. This CDR3 is built from 15 residues. Germline V lookup: CDR1 LGHNA, CDR2 YSLEER. In nucleotides, the CDR3 is TGCGCCAGCAGCATTAGCGGGGGGTCAACAGATACGCAGTATTTT. This translates into CASSISGGSTDTQYF.

The rearrangement joins TRBV7-9 to TRBJ1-5, with unresolved D. The CDR3 covers 13 residues. With 1 base removed from V and 6 bases from J, the gap between germline ends came to 7 bases. Germline loops: CDR1 SEHNR, CDR2 FQNEAQ (reference sequence). The CDR3 is CASSLGGFQPQHF. The CDR3 DNA is TGTGCCAGCAGCTTAGGAGGTTTTCAGCCCCAGCATTTT. Full variable domain (remainder filled in from reference TRBV7-9 and TRBJ1-5): DTGVSQNPRHKITKRGQNVTFRCDPISEHNRLYWYRQTLGQGPEFLTYFQNEAQLEKSRLLSDRFSAERPKGSFSTLEIQRTEQGDSAMYLCASSLGGFQPQHFGDGTRLSIL.

The gene calls are TRBV25-1 and TRBJ1-6, with D perhaps TRBD1 (5 bases). The CDR3 spans 14 residues. The germline gives CDR1 MGHDK, CDR2 SYGVNS. V shed 3 bases and J shed 4 bases, with 7 bases lying between them. The CDR3 nucleotides read TGTGCCAGCAGTGAGGGACCATATAATTCACCCCTCCACTTT. The encoded protein is CASSEGPYNSPLHF.

This clonotype was seen a few times. As DNA, the CDR3 is TGTGCCAGCAGCCACGAGCAGTACGTC. This encodes CASSHEQYV. V gene TRBV21-1 combines with J gene TRBJ2-7. TRBV21-1 counts as a pseudogene. The CDR3 is 9 residues long.

This clonotype was found many times. The DNA for the CDR3 is TGTGCCAGCAGCTTAGGAGTGGGCAGATCTAAAGAGACCCAGTACTTC. Encoded protein: CASSLGVGRSKETQYF. The chain uses TRBV7-6 and TRBJ2-5, with D hard to call. The CDR3 consists of 16 residues. The V and J ends lost 1 base and 3 bases respectively, with 15 bases between them. The germline V gene has CDR1 SGHVS and CDR2 FNYEAQ.

In this sample, this clonotype turned up many times. The chain combines TRBV9 with TRBJ1-4; weak D call: TRBD1 (5 bases). This CDR3 has 16 residues. V lost 0 bases to trimming and J lost 2 bases, with 11 bases between them. Germline CDR1 is SGDLS and CDR2 is YYNGEE. CDR3 coding DNA: TGTGCCAGCAGCGTAGGTTCAGGGACGACTAATGAAAAACTGTTTTTT. Its protein is CASSVGSGTTNEKLFF.

In this sample, this clonotype turned up many times. The chain has TRBV7-9 and TRBJ2-7; D ambiguous. Trimming left V 2 bases short and J 5 bases short, with 10 bases between. CDR3 length: 13 residues. Germline V gene sequence: CDR1 SEHNR, CDR2 FQNEAQ (reference sequence). The CDR3 bases are TGTGCCAGCAGCTTAACCAGGAACGACGAGCAGTACGTC. Its translation: CASSLTRNDEQYV.

There are a few counts of this clonotype. The rearrangement joins TRBV7-2 to TRBJ1-5, with TRBD1 matching 7 bases. The CDR3 loop spans 14 amino acids. With V trimmed by 5 bases and J by 5 bases, 6 bases remained unmatched. The germline V gene has CDR1 SGHTA and CDR2 FQGNSA. The chain's CDR3 is CASSLGTEYQPQHF. The CDR3 nucleotides read TGTGCCAGCAGCCTCGGGACAGAGTATCAGCCCCAGCATTTT.

V and J are TRBV19 and TRBJ2-5; D perhaps matches TRBD2 (6 bases). CDR3 length: 16 residues. Per germline, CDR1 LNHDA and CDR2 SQIVND (reference sequence). Between the trimmed V and J ends, which lost 5 bases and 3 bases, there was a span of 19 bases. The DNA for the CDR3 is TGTGCCAGTAGTCACTACCCGGTGCGGGGTGAAGAGACCCAGTACTTC. Residues: CASSHYPVRGEETQYF.

Many counts were recorded for this clonotype. The V call is TRBV29-1, the J call TRBJ2-5; D might be TRBD1 or TRBD2, each matching 5 bases. This CDR3 is built from 16 residues. Germline CDR1 is SQVTM and CDR2 is ANQGSEA. V gave up 1 base and J gave up 4 bases, with 19 bases separating them. CDR3 bases: TGCAGCGTTGAAGGGGCAGGGACGACACCCTCAGAGACCCAGTACTTC. Translating it yields CSVEGAGTTPSETQYF.

In this sample, this clonotype turned up many times. This chain links TRBV5-6 with TRBJ2-1; D assignment may be TRBD1 or TRBD2 (5 bases each). The CDR3 spans 15 residues. V was cut by 1 base and J by 2 bases, with 10 bases left in between. CDR1 is SGHDT, CDR2 YYEEEE, per germline. Here the CDR3 reads CASSLWGKAYNEQFF. CDR3 bases: TGTGCCAGCAGCTTGTGGGGGAAGGCCTACAATGAGCAGTTCTTC.

The J gene is TRBJ2-2, the V gene TRBV6-6; D is perhaps TRBD1 (5 bases). Looked up from germline, CDR1 is MNHNY and CDR2 is SVGAGI (reference sequence). The length of the CDR3 is 14 residues. With 5 bases removed from V and 5 bases from J, the gap between germline ends came to 12 bases. In DNA, the CDR3 is TGTGCCAGCAGTCCGTACCCAGGGACCGGGGAGCTGTTTTTT. Translation gives CASSPYPGTGELFF.

This clonotype was recorded at least ten times. The V gene is TRBV20-1, the J gene TRBJ2-3; D is unresolved. Germline V gene data show CDR1 as DFQATT and CDR2 as SNEGSKA (reference sequence). The CDR3 is 16 residues long. With 8 bases removed from V and 4 bases from J, the gap between germline ends came to 25 bases. This CDR3 reads CSSRLVPPFPSDTQYF. CDR3 in DNA: TGCAGTAGCCGTCTAGTACCACCGTTCCCCTCAGATACGCAGTATTTT.